This TCR beta chain was sequenced for a study of identical twins. One entry per CDR3 protein, called by TCRdb with MiXCR from the 5' RACE reads. The sample carries about 530,000 distinct CDR3 sequences, approximately 20% recorded once. The table lists this clonotype with many counts. Trimming left V 3 bases short and J 15 bases short, with 18 bases between. The CDR3 has 13 residues. Separately, the same data were catalogued under a study of yellow fever vaccine responses in identical twins.

This rearrangement joins TRBV12-3 or TRBV12-4 to TRBJ1-5; a weak D match, TRBD1 (5 bases). This clonotype was sampled from a young woman in good health. Sequencing used CD4+ T cells sorted from blood. The CDR3, as DNA: TGTGCCAGCAGTTTGGGACTGGCTAGCCTCGTGCATTTT. It specifies CASSLGLASLVHF.